This T cell receptor beta chain was obtained from a study of OX40 agonist ivuxolimab in advanced cancers. Study findings and constraints: The authors did not determine the antigen specificity of the expanded peripheral T cells.

The CDR3 sequence is 15 residues long. Germline values: CDR1 LNHNV, CDR2 YYDKDF (reference sequence). The trim removed 5 bases at V and 6 bases at J, leaving 8 bases unmatched. As for this clone: No antigen is known for it.

Drawing of blood for sampling happened at baseline, at cycle 4 day 1, and at cycle 7 day 1. Using immunoSEQ multiplex PCR, the repertoire was profiled, and TCRdb retains in-frame clones only, with some absent. The sample has roughly 20,000 clones; about 89% are singletons. Sequenced here: CD4+ or CD8+ T cells sorted from blood, sampled in a trial of the OX40 agonist ivuxolimab. The chain employs TRBV15 and TRBJ1-5; 9 bases are shared with TRBD1. The sequence was collected from an adult with an advanced solid tumor such as melanoma, head and neck, liver or kidney cancer. CDR3 nucleotides: TGTGCCACCAGCGGTTTTACAGGGGGCGGTCAGCCCCAGCATTTT. Amino acid sequence: CATSGFTGGGQPQHF.